This T cell receptor beta chain originates from a study of blood T cell repertoires in COVID-19. The wider study: Both acute and convalescent COVID-19 samples were obtained from the United States, Italy and Spain. The analysed material was cDNA or gDNA that came from T cells, B-cell-depleted T cells, or PBMCs.

Original data processing: Amplification with reference gene primers provided the estimates of nucleated cell counts. Only in-frame clones appear in the TCRdb table, and some are missing; sequencing was by immunoSEQ multiplex PCR. The V and J calls and clone size were taken over from that table, and D and trimming were inferred from the DNA. Found here are 150,000 to 200,000 clones, approximately 90% of them singletons; the top ten hold 0.99%. CDR1 and CDR2 from the germline V gene are LNHDA and SQIVND (reference sequence). V trimming: 5 bases; J trimming: 0 bases; junction bases outside the gene matches: 4. The CDR3 totals 15 residues. In its sample, this clone was seen once.

The source of this sequence is a man aged 18-30 years with acute or convalescent COVID-19. The chain uses TRBV19 and TRBJ1-3, with TRBD1 matching over 7 bases. Material for sequencing was peripheral blood. As DNA, the CDR3 is TGTGCCAGTAGTGTCCAGGGGGGCTCTGGAAACACCATATATTTT. Residues: CASSVQGGSGNTIYF. The full variable domain, rest sourced from reference TRBV19 and TRBJ1-3, is DGGITQSPKYLFRKEGQNVTLSCEQNLNHDAMYWYRQDPGQGLRLIYYSQIVNDFQKGDIAEGYSVSREKKESFPLTVTSAQKNPTAFYLCASSVQGGSGNTIYFGEGSWLTVV.